These T cell receptor beta chains were read from a single sample in a study of T cell changes during pregnancy in multiple sclerosis. Libraries were prepared by immunoSEQ multiplex PCR; TCRdb keeps only in-frame clonotypes and omits some of them. Of about 110,000 clones listed, around 90% are singletons. The sequencing here drew on peripheral blood, taken after pregnancy. The receptor set was obtained from a female donor with multiple sclerosis, enrolled in a pregnancy study. CDR3s include the opening cysteine and the closing phenylalanine or tryptophan. The D gene is left open where the match is weak. A row's size may be missing; if present it is once, few, many or a size class.

clone_size d_call j_call v_call cdr3_aa cdr3_nt
NA NA TRBJ2-5 TRBV1 CTSSRASTSGSRETQYF TGCACCAGCAGCCGAGCATCGACTAGCGGGAGTAGGGAGACCCAGTACTTC
NA NA TRBJ2-3 TRBV30 CAWSAGFGGTDTQYF TGTGCCTGGAGTGCGGGATTTGGGGGGACAGATACGCAGTATTTT
medium-sized TRBD2 TRBJ2-1 TRBV6-4 CASSVGTSGDNEQFF TGTGCCAGCAGTGTAGGGACTAGCGGGGACAATGAGCAGTTCTTC
NA TRBD2 TRBJ2-5 TRBV5-1 CASSSGLAQETQYF TGCGCCAGCAGCTCGGGACTAGCTCAAGAGACCCAGTACTTC
NA NA TRBJ2-1 TRBV10-2 CAINTRTSGSSYNEQFF TGCGCCATCAATACTCGAACCTCGGGGAGCTCCTACAATGAGCAGTTCTTC
NA NA TRBJ1-3 TRBV4-2 CASSQDLTAGNTIYF TGTGCCAGCAGCCAAGATCTGACTGCTGGAAACACCATATATTTT
NA TRBD1 TRBJ1-1 TRBV6-1 CASSGSRQGAATEAFF TGTGCCAGCAGTGGCTCCCGACAGGGGGCCGCCACTGAAGCTTTCTTT
once NA TRBJ1-2 TRBV30 CAWPGGSGYTF TGTGCCTGGCCGGGGGGCAGTGGCTACACCTTC
NA NA TRBJ2-1 TRBV19 CASSIGGSSRGDEQFF TGTGCCAGTAGTATAGGGGGCAGTTCACGTGGCGATGAGCAGTTCTTC
NA TRBD1 TRBJ1-1 TRBV10-3 CAISDRQGAFKNTEAFF TGTGCCATCAGCGATAGACAGGGGGCGTTTAAGAACACTGAAGCTTTCTTT
NA NA TRBJ2-7 TRBV25-1 CASRGSGYEQYF TGTGCCAGCAGGGGCAGCGGGTACGAGCAGTACTTC
NA TRBD2 TRBJ2-1 TRBV28 CASSTTSVGEQFF TGTGCCAGCAGTACCACTAGCGTTGGTGAGCAGTTCTTC
NA NA TRBJ2-6 TRBV7-9 CASSLAPGSGANVLTF TGTGCCAGCAGCTTAGCCCCGGGCTCTGGGGCCAACGTCCTGACTTTC
once TRBD2 TRBJ2-7 TRBV4-2 CASSQQLAISYEQYF TGTGCCAGCAGCCAACAACTAGCGATTTCCTACGAGCAGTACTTC
NA TRBD1 TRBJ2-2 TRBV19 CASRTGGTGELFF TGTGCCAGTAGGACAGGGGGCACCGGGGAGCTGTTTTTT
NA NA TRBJ1-1 TRBV5-4 CASRAGPSMNTEAFF TGTGCCAGCAGAGCTGGGCCTTCCATGAACACTGAAGCTTTCTTT
NA TRBD1 TRBJ1-1 TRBV4-1 CASSPRRDRANTEAFF TGCGCCAGCAGCCCCCGAAGGGACAGGGCGAACACTGAAGCTTTCTTT
NA TRBD1 TRBJ2-3 TRBV30 CAAGTGGDTQYF TGTGCCGCCGGGACAGGGGGGGATACGCAGTATTTT
NA NA TRBJ2-2 TRBV11-2 CASSPGGHGELFF TGTGCCAGCAGCCCTGGAGGTCACGGGGAGCTGTTTTTT
NA TRBD2 TRBJ2-1 TRBV28 CASSSSGRAIHEQFF TGTGCCAGCAGTTCTAGCGGGAGGGCCATTCATGAGCAGTTCTTC
once TRBD1 TRBJ1-4 TRBV6-6 CASSLQGNREKLFF TGTGCCAGCAGTCTACAGGGGAATCGGGAAAAACTGTTTTTT
NA TRBD1 TRBJ1-1 TRBV19 CASAGNRDRGVNTEAFF TGTGCCAGTGCCGGGAACCGGGACAGGGGCGTGAACACTGAAGCTTTCTTT